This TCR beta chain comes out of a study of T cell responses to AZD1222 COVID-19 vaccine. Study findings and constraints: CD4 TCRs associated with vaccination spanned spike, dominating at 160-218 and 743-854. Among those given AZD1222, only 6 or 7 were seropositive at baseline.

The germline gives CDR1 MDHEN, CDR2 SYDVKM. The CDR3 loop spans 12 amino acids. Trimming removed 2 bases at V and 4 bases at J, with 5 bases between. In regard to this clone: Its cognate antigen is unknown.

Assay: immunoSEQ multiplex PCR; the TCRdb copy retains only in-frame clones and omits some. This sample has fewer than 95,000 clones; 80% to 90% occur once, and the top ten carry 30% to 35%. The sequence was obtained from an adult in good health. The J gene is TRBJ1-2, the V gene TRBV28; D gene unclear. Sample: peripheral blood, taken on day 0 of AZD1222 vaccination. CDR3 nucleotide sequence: TGTGCCAGCAGTTTAGTGGGCTATGGCTACACCTTC. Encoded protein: CASSLVGYGYTF.